This TCR beta chain derives from a study of blood T cell repertoires in COVID-19. V lost 6 bases and J lost 5; bases outside the gene matches: 4. Germline values: CDR1 SGHTA, CDR2 FQGTGA. The CDR3 spans 15 residues. Data came from immunoSEQ multiplex PCR; TCRdb stores just in-frame clones and leaves some out. The repertoire holds about 220,000 clones, around 83% seen once, with 5.2% in the top ten. The sequence came from a woman aged 70-85 years with COVID-19, enrolled during active disease. The sample consisted of peripheral blood. The rearrangement links TRBV7-3 to TRBJ2-1; 13 bases align to TRBD2. CDR3 nucleotide sequence: TGTGCCAGCAGTCGGACTAGCGGGAGTCACAATGAGCAGTTCTTC. Translation: CASSRTSGSHNEQFF. Looking up the rest from reference TRBV7-3 and TRBJ2-1 gives the full variable domain: GAGVSQTPSNKVTEKGKYVELRCDPISGHTALYWYRQSLGQGPEFLIYFQGTGAADDSGLPNDRFFAVRPEGSVSTLKIQRTERGDSAVYLCASSRTSGSHNEQFFGPGTRLTVL.